This TCR beta chain was sequenced during a study of T cells in Graves' hyperthyroidism and ophthalmopathy. Study as a whole: Peripheral blood draws took place at initial diagnosis, ahead of any treatment.

Comments on this clonotype: Its antigen is currently unknown.

The study, taken as a whole, reports: In blood, most of the thyroid clonotypes expanded above 0.001 were also present. Onset of ophthalmopathy came a median around 6.2 months after the model predicted it.

RNA transcripts were the template for amplifying TCR beta CDR3 regions. With the HTBI primer set, the TCR CDR3 went through a first round of RT-PCR. Using its own MiXCR run on the multiplex PCR reads, TCRdb lists one record per CDR3 protein. The data contain about 500,000 distinct CDR3 sequences, approximately 16% of them seen just once; the ten biggest clones take up 29%. V shed 2 bases and J shed 6 bases, with 11 bases lying between them. This CDR3 region has 13 residues. Germline CDR1 reads ENHRY; CDR2 reads SYGVKD. The source of this sequence is a woman aged 25 to 39 with Graves' ophthalmopathy. This rearrangement joins TRBV10-3 to TRBJ2-7; D not resolved. The specimen was blood. CDR3 amino acids: CAISEGLTREQYF. The CDR3 DNA follows: TGTGCCATCAGTGAGGGGTTGACCCGCGAGCAGTACTTC.